This T cell receptor (beta chain) was documented in a study of CD8 T cells in ankylosing spondylitis. Study conclusions and caveats: Blood of patients with ankylosing spondylitis appeared to be characterized by a TCR beta motif of seven or eight highly homologous variants.

About this clonotype itself: Its antigen remains unknown.

Generation of TCR beta libraries employed quantitative 5'-RACE incorporating molecular barcodes. TCRdb re-called the 5' RACE reads with MiXCR, one entry per CDR3 protein. The table has hundreds of thousands of distinct CDR3 sequences, roughly a third seen once. The germline CDR1 and CDR2 sequences are DFQATT and SNEGSKA (reference sequence). The V and J ends lost 0 bases and 3 bases respectively, with 9 bases between them. The CDR3 sequence is 13 residues long. This sequence originates from a male donor with ankylosing spondylitis or in good health (not recorded which). Sequenced material: blood, either unsorted or a sorted T cell fraction (not recorded which). The chain is built from TRBV20-1 and TRBJ2-7; possibly TRBD1 for D (6 bases). CDR3: CSARERTDYEQYF. CDR3 nucleotides: TGCAGTGCTAGAGAAAGGACAGACTACGAGCAGTACTTC.